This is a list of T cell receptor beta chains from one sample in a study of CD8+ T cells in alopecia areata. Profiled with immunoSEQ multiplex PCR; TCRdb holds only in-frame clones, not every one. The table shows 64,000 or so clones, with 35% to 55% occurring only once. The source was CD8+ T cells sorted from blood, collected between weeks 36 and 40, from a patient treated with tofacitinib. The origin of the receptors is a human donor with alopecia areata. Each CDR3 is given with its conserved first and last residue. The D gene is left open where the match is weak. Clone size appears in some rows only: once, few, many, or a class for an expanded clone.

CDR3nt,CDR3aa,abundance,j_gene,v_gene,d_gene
TGTGCCAGCAGCCAAGAGGGGGGGACAGCTTACAATGAGCAGTTCTTC,CASSQEGGTAYNEQFF,once,TRBJ2-1,TRBV7-2,NA
TGTGCCAGCAGCTTAGGTACAGATACGCAGTATTTT,CASSLGTDTQYF,NA,TRBJ2-3,TRBV7-9,NA
TGTGCCTGGAGGGCTAGCGGGGACTACGAGCAGTACTTC,CAWRASGDYEQYF,NA,TRBJ2-7,TRBV30,TRBD2
TGCGCCAGCAGCCAAGACCCGGGACAGGGGAAAGAGACCCAGTACTTC,CASSQDPGQGKETQYF,NA,TRBJ2-5,TRBV4-3,TRBD1
TGTGCCAGCAGCGTAGCCAGCGGGAGTCGGTACGAGCAGTACTTC,CASSVASGSRYEQYF,NA,TRBJ2-7,TRBV9,TRBD2
TGTGCCAGCAGCTTGGACTGGGCAGGGGAGCAGTTCTTC,CASSLDWAGEQFF,NA,TRBJ2-1,TRBV6-6,NA
TGTGCCACCAGCAGAGATAGAGGACTAGTCTACAATGAGCAGTTCTTC,CATSRDRGLVYNEQFF,NA,TRBJ2-1,TRBV15,TRBD2
TGTGCCAGCAGCCCCGGGATTGGGATTCAGTACTTC,CASSPGIGIQYF,once,TRBJ2-4,TRBV27,NA
TGTGCCAGCAGCGTGGGGGATTCCTCCTACGAGCAGTACTTC,CASSVGDSSYEQYF,NA,TRBJ2-7,TRBV9,NA
TGTGCCAGCAGCGTAGGAAAGAACACCGGGGAGCTGTTTTTT,CASSVGKNTGELFF,NA,TRBJ2-2,TRBV9,NA
TGTGCCAGCAGCTTAAGGTCGACAGGGGCAGAGACCCAGTACTTC,CASSLRSTGAETQYF,NA,TRBJ2-5,TRBV7-9,TRBD1
TGTGCCTGGAGCCCTCAAATGGGCTACGAGCAGTACTTC,CAWSPQMGYEQYF,NA,TRBJ2-7,TRBV30,NA
TGTGCCAGCAGCTCATACTATGGCTACACCTTC,CASSSYYGYTF,NA,TRBJ1-2,TRBV7-9,NA
TGCGCCAGCAGCCAAGTAGGGGCCGGGACGGTACAAGAGACCCAGTACTTC,CASSQVGAGTVQETQYF,NA,TRBJ2-5,TRBV4-1,NA
TGCAGCGTTGAAGATGGGGACAGGGGATTAGAAGCTTTCTTT,CSVEDGDRGLEAFF,NA,TRBJ1-1,TRBV29-1,TRBD1
TGCAGCGTTGAAGAGGCCCGGGACAGGCTGGAGACTAGCGGGAGGGCCAATGAGCAGTTCTTC,CSVEEARDRLETSGRANEQFF,NA,TRBJ2-1,TRBV29-1,TRBD2
TGTGCCATCAGTGACCCGGGACCAGGTACCGGGGAGCTGTTTTTT,CAISDPGPGTGELFF,NA,TRBJ2-2,TRBV10-3,NA
TGTGCCAGCAGCCCCCTGTTGACAGCAGAAAATGAAAAACTGTTTTTT,CASSPLLTAENEKLFF,few,TRBJ1-4,TRBV7-6,NA
TGTGCCAGCAGCTCCCCCGACAGGGATGGCGAGACCCAGTACTTC,CASSSPDRDGETQYF,NA,TRBJ2-5,TRBV7-9,TRBD1
TGTGCCAGCACACGGGGGCGCATAATCGATGAGCAGTTCTTC,CASTRGRIIDEQFF,many,TRBJ2-1,TRBV6-1,NA
TGTGCCAGCAGCCAAGGGCTAGGGGTCAAGTACGAGCAGTACTTC,CASSQGLGVKYEQYF,NA,TRBJ2-7,TRBV14,NA
TGTGCCATCAGCTTAGCCGGGACAGGTTTGGGCACTGAAGCTTTCTTT,CAISLAGTGLGTEAFF,NA,TRBJ1-1,TRBV10-3,TRBD1
TGTGCCAGCAGCGTAGAGGCTAAGCGGAGCGGAAACCAAGAGACCCAGTACTTC,CASSVEAKRSGNQETQYF,few,TRBJ2-5,TRBV9,NA
TGTGCCAGCAGTGACCTGTTGGGAGCTACAGATACGCAGTATTTT,CASSDLLGATDTQYF,NA,TRBJ2-3,TRBV25-1,NA
TGTGCCAGCACCCTAGCGGGAAACTACAATGAGCAGTTCTTC,CASTLAGNYNEQFF,NA,TRBJ2-1,TRBV27,TRBD2
TGTGCCAGCAGTCCCAGGGGAGGGAACACTGAAGCTTTCTTT,CASSPRGGNTEAFF,few,TRBJ1-1,TRBV27,NA
TGTGCCAGCAGCCTGGACAGGGGGCAGAGGGAGCAGTACTTC,CASSLDRGQREQYF,NA,TRBJ2-7,TRBV5-4,TRBD1
TGCAGCGTTGAACTAGCGGAGACAAATGAGCAGTTCTTC,CSVELAETNEQFF,NA,TRBJ2-1,TRBV29-1,TRBD2
TGCAGCGTTGAGAGGGGCGGGAATGAGCAGTTCTTC,CSVERGGNEQFF,NA,TRBJ2-1,TRBV29-1,NA
TGTGCCAGCAGCGTAGGCGGCGGAACCGGGGAGCTGTTTTTT,CASSVGGGTGELFF,once,TRBJ2-2,TRBV9,NA
TGCAGCGTTGTGGAAGGACAGGGGGCGATTAACTATGGCTACACCTTC,CSVVEGQGAINYGYTF,NA,TRBJ1-2,TRBV29-1,TRBD1
TGTGCCAGCAGCTTAGTAATTCCGACTAGCGGGAGGTCCCATGAGCAGTTCTTC,CASSLVIPTSGRSHEQFF,NA,TRBJ2-1,TRBV13,TRBD2
TGTGCCAGTAGAAGTAAGACTGAAGCTTTCTTT,CASRSKTEAFF,NA,TRBJ1-1,TRBV19,NA
TGCAGCGTTGAAGATCCGGCTAGACCGAACACCGGGGAGCTGTTTTTT,CSVEDPARPNTGELFF,NA,TRBJ2-2,TRBV29-1,NA
TGCGCCAGCAGCTTGGTCCCGGGGAGGGGGAATGAGCAGTTCTTC,CASSLVPGRGNEQFF,NA,TRBJ2-1,TRBV5-1,NA
TGTGCCAGTAGTATGGGGCCAGGAAGGGACGAGCAGTACTTC,CASSMGPGRDEQYF,few,TRBJ2-7,TRBV19,NA
TGCAGCGTCCGGGACAGGGGCTACGAGCAGTACTTC,CSVRDRGYEQYF,NA,TRBJ2-7,TRBV29-1,TRBD1